The TCR beta chain described here comes from a study of T cell responses to AZD1222 COVID-19 vaccine. Study-wide points: Two AZD1222 doses significantly raised spike-specific TCR breadth and depth over controls.

Sequencing used immunoSEQ multiplex PCR; TCRdb keeps in-frame clones, though not all of them. The data contain 100,000 to 150,000 clones, about 87% of them singletons. V was pared by 2 bases and J by 6 bases, with 5 bases of the junction left unmatched. The CDR3 loop spans 14 amino acids. The germline CDR1 and CDR2 sequences are SGHNT and YYREEE (reference sequence). Concerning this clone itself: Its antigen remains unidentified.

J is TRBJ2-7 and V is TRBV5-4; 10 nucleotides agree with TRBD1. The TCR originated in an adult in good health. Sequenced here: peripheral blood, sampled on day 0 of AZD1222 vaccination. The CDR3 DNA sequence: TGTGCCAGCAGCTTTGACAGGGGGCCACTCGAGCAGTACTTC. It specifies CASSFDRGPLEQYF.